Listed here are 16 T cell receptor beta chains from one sample, sequenced in a study of T cells after yellow fever vaccination (dated by TCRdb to the late 2010s). The treatment or condition label, as the study defines it: live attenuated yellow fever vaccine strain. The library relied on 5' RACE. The sequencer was an Illumina NovaSeq 6000. The raw public data were reprocessed by TCRdb itself: fastp quality trimming at Q25, MiXCR clonotype calling, in-frame beta chains only. Merged by CDR3 protein, the rows form single entries marked with the most common genes and DNA. This sample comprises about 320,000 distinct CDR3 sequences, about 10% of them detected only once. The ten largest clones add up to around 3.2% of the sample. The specimen was CD4+ T cells sorted from PBMCs, collected 45 days after the yellow fever booster vaccination. Receptors originate from a young man who received the YFV17D yellow fever vaccine.

This clonotype was found a few times. In DNA, the CDR3 is TGCGCCAGCAGCGGTTCACCTGACACCTACGAGCAGTACTTC. Its protein is CASSGSPDTYEQYF. This chain connects TRBV5-1 to TRBJ2-7; D gene ambiguous. V was pared by 4 bases and J by 2 bases, with 13 bases between. This CDR3 is 14 amino acids long. Germline CDR1 SGHRS, CDR2 YFSETQ.

This clonotype was seen more than once but under ten times. The CDR3 bases are TGTGCCAGCAGGAGGACAGAAGATGGCTACACCTTC. This gives the protein CASRRTEDGYTF. The V and J genes are TRBV2 and TRBJ1-2; tentatively, D is TRBD1 (6 bases). The CDR3 consists of 12 residues. Trimming took 6 bases from V and 6 from J, leaving 11 bases between them. CDR1 is SNHLY, CDR2 FYNNEI, per germline.

The chain uses TRBV28 and TRBJ2-5; tentatively, D is TRBD1 (6 bases). The CDR3 length is 12 residues. Germline V gives CDR1 MDHEN, CDR2 SYDVKM. V was clipped by 6 bases and J by 9 bases, with 14 bases between them. The CDR3 DNA reads TGTGCCAGCAGCCCTAACAGGGCATCCCAGTACTTC. Residues: CASSPNRASQYF.

The V call is TRBV5-1, the J call TRBJ2-1; 15 nucleotides agree with TRBD2. The CDR3 has 18 amino acids. V was pared by 4 bases and J by 5 bases, with 10 bases of the junction left unmatched. The germline CDR1 and CDR2 sequences are SGHRS and YFSETQ. CDR3 nucleotides: TGCGCCAGCAGCCCGGGACTAGCGGGGGGCAAGGGCGACAATGAGCAGTTCTTC. This translates into CASSPGLAGGKGDNEQFF.

The V call is TRBV27, the J call TRBJ1-5, with no clear D. This CDR3 has 14 amino acids. Trimming pared 3 bases from V and 2 bases from J, leaving 8 bases between. Germline loops: CDR1 MNHEY, CDR2 SMNVEV (reference sequence). This CDR3 reads CASSLREGNQPQHF. As DNA, the CDR3 is TGTGCCAGCAGTTTGAGGGAGGGCAATCAGCCCCAGCATTTT.

This rearrangement joins TRBV6-6 to TRBJ1-4, with D maybe TRBD1 (5 bases). The V end was cut by 3 bases, the J end by 0 bases, with 11 bases between. The CDR3 runs 16 residues. Per germline, CDR1 MNHNY and CDR2 SVGAGI (reference sequence). The CDR3 DNA is TGTGCCAGCAGTTATCCCCAGGGATCAACTAATGAAAAACTGTTTTTT. Its translation is CASSYPQGSTNEKLFF.

This clonotype was seen a handful of times. The genes are TRBV29-1 and TRBJ2-3, with a tentative D call TRBD1 (6 bases). The CDR3 loop spans 13 amino acids. V shed 4 bases and J shed 2 bases, with 10 bases lying between them. The germline V gene has CDR1 SQVTM and CDR2 ANQGSEA. The CDR3 region is CSVGQGTTDTQYF. The CDR3, as DNA: TGCAGCGTTGGGCAGGGGACCACAGATACGCAGTATTTT.

This chain joins TRBV6-6 and TRBJ2-3; no clear D. The V end was cut by 5 bases, the J end by 5 bases, with 11 bases between. The CDR3 length is 13 residues. Germline V lookup: CDR1 MNHNY, CDR2 SVGAGI (reference sequence). This chain's CDR3 is CASSLQPKDTQYF. CDR3 bases: TGTGCCAGCAGTCTTCAACCCAAAGATACGCAGTATTTT.

This clonotype was seen only a few times. The chain is built from TRBV5-4 and TRBJ1-1; D remains unclear. V was shortened by 1 base and J by 2 bases, with 9 bases between the two germline ends. This CDR3 has 14 residues. Germline V CDR1 and CDR2: SGHNT, YYREEE (reference sequence). The CDR3 sequence is CASSLSWGNTEAFF. Written as DNA, the CDR3 is TGTGCCAGCAGCTTGTCGTGGGGAAACACTGAAGCTTTCTTT.

The V call is TRBV5-4, the J call TRBJ1-1, with unresolved D. This CDR3 has 14 residues. V was cut by 4 bases and J by 3 bases, with 13 bases left in between. The germline V gene has CDR1 SGHNT and CDR2 YYREEE (reference sequence). The CDR3 is CASSANLGDTEAFF. DNA for the CDR3: TGTGCCAGCAGCGCCAACCTCGGGGACACTGAAGCTTTCTTT.

This clonotype was found a few times. The chain uses TRBV6-5 and TRBJ2-1, with D possibly being TRBD2 (6 bases). V lost 7 bases, J lost 0 bases, and 10 bases lay in between. This CDR3 has 14 residues. CDR1 and CDR2 from the germline V gene are MNHEY and SVGAGI. This CDR3 is CASKEGPSYNEQFF. In DNA form, the CDR3 reads TGTGCCAGCAAGGAGGGGCCCTCCTACAATGAGCAGTTCTTC.

There are a few counts of this clonotype. The rearrangement links TRBV7-3 to TRBJ2-5, with a possible D match to TRBD1 (5 bases). CDR3 length: 14 amino acids. V was clipped by 2 bases and J by 2 bases, with 9 bases between them. CDR1 is SGHTA and CDR2 is FQGTGA in the germline V gene. For the CDR3, the DNA is TGTGCCAGCAGCTTACTGGGGCAACAAGAGACCCAGTACTTC. Protein sequence: CASSLLGQQETQYF.

This clonotype appeared a few times. V is TRBV12-3 or TRBV12-4 and J is TRBJ2-3; the match to TRBD2 covers 12 bases. The CDR3 runs to 15 residues. Losses at the gene ends were 6 bases for V and 4 bases for J; bases not matched to a gene: 5. For the CDR3, the DNA is TGTGCCAGCAGGAAACTAGCGGGGGGTGCAGATACGCAGTATTTT. This encodes CASRKLAGGADTQYF.

The table lists this clonotype with many counts. V gene TRBV5-1 combines with J gene TRBJ2-3, with D perhaps TRBD2 (7 bases). The CDR3 is 15 amino acids. V gave up 4 bases and J gave up 6 bases, with 18 bases separating them. Germline assignment: CDR1 SGHRS and CDR2 YFSETQ. CDR3 bases: TGCGCCAGCAGCCCGGAGGGGGGGGCTGTGGATACGCAGTATTTT. Translated: CASSPEGGAVDTQYF. The variable domain in full, with the rest retrieved from reference TRBV5-1 and TRBJ2-3, is KAGVTQTPRYLIKTRGQQVTLSCSPISGHRSVSWYQQTPGQGLQFLFEYFSETQRNKGNFPGRFSGRQFSNSRSEMNVSTLELGDSALYLCASSPEGGAVDTQYFGPGTRLTVL.

This clonotype was counted only a few times. This chain joins TRBV28 and TRBJ1-5, with D possibly being TRBD1 (6 bases). The germline CDR1 and CDR2 sequences are MDHEN and SYDVKM. The ends were cut back, 6 bases at V and 0 bases at J, with 9 bases in the middle. The CDR3 has 14 residues. CDR3 residues: CASSGQISNQPQHF. DNA of the CDR3: TGTGCCAGCAGCGGACAGATTAGCAATCAGCCCCAGCATTTT.

This rearrangement joins TRBV20-1 to TRBJ1-2; D is perhaps TRBD1 (5 bases). The CDR3 is 13 amino acids. Germline V gene sequence: CDR1 DFQATT, CDR2 SNEGSKA (reference sequence). With 3 bases removed from V and 3 bases from J, the gap between germline ends came to 11 bases. This chain's CDR3 is CSASPARDYGYTF. CDR3 DNA: TGCAGTGCTAGTCCCGCCAGGGACTATGGCTACACCTTC.